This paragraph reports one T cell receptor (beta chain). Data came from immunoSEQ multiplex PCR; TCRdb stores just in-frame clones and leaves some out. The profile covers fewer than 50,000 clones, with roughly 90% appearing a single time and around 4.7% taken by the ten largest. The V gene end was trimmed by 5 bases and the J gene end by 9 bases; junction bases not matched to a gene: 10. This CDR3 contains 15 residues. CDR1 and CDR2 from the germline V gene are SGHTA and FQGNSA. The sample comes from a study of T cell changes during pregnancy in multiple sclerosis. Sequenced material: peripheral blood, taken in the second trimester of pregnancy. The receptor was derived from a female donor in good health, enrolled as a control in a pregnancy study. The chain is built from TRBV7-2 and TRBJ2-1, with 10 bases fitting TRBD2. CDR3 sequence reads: CASSPPSGRTSEQFF. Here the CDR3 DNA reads TGTGCCAGCAGCCCTCCTAGCGGGAGAACTAGTGAGCAGTTCTTC.